This passage covers 22 T cell receptor beta chains from one sample sequenced in a study of T cell responses to AZD1222 COVID-19 vaccine (dated by TCRdb to the early 2020s). The library was generated by the immunoSEQ multiplex PCR assay. TCRdb's version of the immuneACCESS table is confined to in-frame rearrangements and falls short of the full clone set. An unresolved V gene accounts for under half of the shortfall where checked; the remainder is of unknown origin. Present in this sample are roughly 200,000 clones, just over 85% of which were seen just once. The ten biggest clones cover 7.7% of the sample. What this sample's time point label stands for: baseline before first vaccination. The material was peripheral blood, obtained on day 0 of AZD1222 vaccination. The receptor set was obtained from an adult in good health.

The rearrangement links TRBV28 to TRBJ2-1, with no clear D. Trimming took 5 bases from V and 2 from J, leaving 1 base between them. CDR1 is MDHEN, CDR2 SYDVKM, per germline. This CDR3 contains 11 residues. Here the CDR3 DNA reads TGTGCCAGCAGTACCTACAATGAGCAGTTCTTC. It encodes CASSTYNEQFF.

The chain uses TRBV18 and TRBJ2-5; D is unresolved. This CDR3 contains 14 residues. V lost 3 bases and J 1 base, leaving 9 bases between the germline ends. CDR1 and CDR2 (germline): KGHSH, LQKENI. The CDR3 DNA reads as TGTGCCAGCTCACCTGGGAACCGCCAAGAGACCCAGTACTTC. Translated: CASSPGNRQETQYF.

The rearrangement joins TRBV5-1 to TRBJ1-5; D is ambiguous. This CDR3 spans 14 amino acids. The ends were cut back, 4 bases at V and 8 bases at J, with 16 bases in the middle. Germline V gives CDR1 SGHRS, CDR2 YFSETQ. The CDR3 nucleotides read TGCGCCAGCAGCCCGCCGCGACATATCAAGCCCCAGCATTTT. Amino acids: CASSPPRHIKPQHF.

The chain employs TRBV27 and TRBJ2-2; 9 nucleotides line up with TRBD1. The germline CDR1 and CDR2 sequences are MNHEY and SMNVEV (reference sequence). This CDR3 contains 16 residues. V lost 3 bases to trimming and J lost 4 bases; unmatched junction nucleotides: 6. Here the CDR3 reads CASSLGTGLITGELFF. CDR3 DNA sequence: TGTGCCAGCAGTTTGGGGACAGGGCTTATCACCGGGGAGCTGTTTTTT.

The chain links TRBV19 to TRBJ1-5, with D uncertain. Per germline, CDR1 LNHDA and CDR2 SQIVND (reference sequence). V lost 6 bases to trimming and J lost 4 bases, with 7 bases between them. The CDR3 has 12 amino acids. In DNA form, the CDR3 reads TGTGCCAGTAGGTATAGTAATCAGCCCCAGCATTTT. It is translated as CASRYSNQPQHF. Using reference TRBV19 and TRBJ1-5 for the parts outside the CDR3, the full variable domain is DGGITQSPKYLFRKEGQNVTLSCEQNLNHDAMYWYRQDPGQGLRLIYYSQIVNDFQKGDIAEGYSVSREKKESFPLTVTSAQKNPTAFYLCASRYSNQPQHFGDGTRLSIL.

The chain joins TRBV30 to TRBJ2-7; TRBD2 matches 8 bases. The CDR3 loop spans 12 amino acids. Germline V gene lookup returns CDR1 GTSNPN and CDR2 SVGIG (reference sequence). J gave up 5 bases and V 6 bases, and 6 bases lay outside the gene matches. CDR3 DNA: TGTGCCTGCCAAGCGGGGGCCCACGAGCAGTACTTC. This sequence encodes CACQAGAHEQYF.

J is TRBJ2-3 and V is TRBV27, with D perhaps TRBD2 (6 bases). Germline V gene sequence: CDR1 MNHEY, CDR2 SMNVEV (reference sequence). Trimming shortened V by 6 bases and J by 7 bases, and 20 bases separated the two germline ends. The CDR3 is 15 amino acids. The CDR3 here is CASRLQSGRLYTQYF. CDR3 in DNA: TGTGCCAGCAGGCTCCAGTCGGGGAGGTTATATACGCAGTATTTT.

The chain recombines TRBV15 with TRBJ2-7, with 9 bases lining up with TRBD1. V lost 3 bases, J lost 2 bases, and 5 bases stayed unmatched. Per the germline V gene, CDR1 is LNHNV and CDR2 is YYDKDF (reference sequence). The length of the CDR3 is 15 residues. CDR3 nucleotides: TGTGCCACCAGCAGCGACAGGGGGTGGACCTACGAGCAGTACTTC. The encoded protein is CATSSDRGWTYEQYF. The full variable domain, in which reference TRBV15 and TRBJ2-7 provide the parts outside the CDR3, is DAMVIQNPRYQVTQFGKPVTLSCSQTLNHNVMYWYQQKSSQAPKLLFHYYDKDFNNEADTPDNFQSRRPNTSFCFLDIRSPGLGDTAMYLCATSSDRGWTYEQYFGPGTRLTVT.

The rearrangement joins TRBV30 to TRBJ2-7; D perhaps matches TRBD1 (6 bases). There are 13 residues in the CDR3. V lost 5 bases, J lost 6 bases, and 17 bases lay in between. Germline loops: CDR1 GTSNPN, CDR2 SVGIG (reference sequence). Here the CDR3 DNA reads TGTGCCTGGGATAGTTTGGGGGCGGGCGAGCAGTACTTC. This translates into CAWDSLGAGEQYF.

The genes are TRBV5-1 and TRBJ2-3; possible D gene TRBD1, 5 bases. Germline CDR1 SGHRS, CDR2 YFSETQ. V dropped 4 bases and J dropped 2 bases, with 11 bases sitting between them. There are 14 residues in the CDR3. The DNA for the CDR3 is TGCGCCAGCAGCGGGGCGGCTACCACAGATACGCAGTATTTT. Protein sequence: CASSGAATTDTQYF.

The V call is TRBV6-5, the J call TRBJ2-3; TRBD2 might be the D (5 bases). V was pared by 6 bases and J by 2 bases, with 12 bases between. The germline V gene encodes CDR1 MNHEY and CDR2 SVGAGI. The CDR3 has 14 residues. CDR3 in DNA: TGTGCCAGCAGCAGGCTAGCCCCCACAGATACGCAGTATTTT. It encodes CASSRLAPTDTQYF.

This clone turned up a few times. This chain uses TRBV9 with TRBJ1-1; D gene ambiguous. Deletions cut 6 bases from V and 5 bases from J, with 26 bases between. Per the germline V gene, CDR1 is SGDLS and CDR2 is YYNGEE. The CDR3 is made up of 17 amino acids. In DNA form, the CDR3 reads TGTGCCAGCAACCCTTACCAAAAGGGAACGGGTGGGACTGAAGCTTTCTTT. Translating gives CASNPYQKGTGGTEAFF.

This chain uses TRBV4-1 with TRBJ1-2; D may be TRBD1 (5 bases). This CDR3 contains 18 residues. Germline V gene data show CDR1 as MGHRA and CDR2 as YSYEKL. Trimming left V 0 bases short and J 4 bases short, with 21 bases between. DNA of the CDR3: TGCGCCAGCAGCCAAGAGCGTAAAGGAACCCTGGGGGGCTATGGCTACACCTTC. It yields the protein CASSQERKGTLGGYGYTF.

The chain has TRBV6-4 and TRBJ2-7; 11 bases match TRBD1. Germline trimming cut 6 bases from V and 2 bases from J; bases unmatched to any gene: 3. Germline CDR1 MRHNA, CDR2 SNTAGT. The CDR3 spans 14 residues. The CDR3 nucleotides are TGTGCCAGCAGGGGGACAGGGGGACCCTACGAGCAGTACTTC. The encoded protein is CASRGTGGPYEQYF.

The chain uses TRBV3-1 (or the pseudogene TRBV3-2) and TRBJ1-1; TRBD1 is a possible D gene (5 bases). V lost 4 bases to trimming and J lost 0 bases, with 9 bases between them. This CDR3 comprises 14 residues. Germline CDR1 LGHDT, CDR2 YNNKEL (reference sequence). CDR3 residues: CASSLRALNTEAFF. CDR3 in DNA: TGTGCCAGCAGCCTCAGGGCCCTGAACACTGAAGCTTTCTTT.

This chain connects TRBV6-6 to TRBJ2-5; possibly TRBD1 or TRBD2 for D (6 bases each). Per the germline V gene, CDR1 is MNHNY and CDR2 is SVGAGI (reference sequence). The CDR3 runs 18 residues. The germline V and J ends were trimmed by 5 bases and 14 bases, with 36 bases remaining between them. CDR3 DNA: TGTGCCAGCAGTCCAGGCAGGGGAACGACTAGATCCCCGTCGCGGAGCTACTTC. It yields the protein CASSPGRGTTRSPSRSYF.

The J gene is TRBJ2-7, the V gene TRBV27, with D perhaps TRBD2 (7 bases). The CDR3 is 13 residues long. V was clipped by 5 bases and J by 3 bases, with 11 bases between them. Germline V gene lookup returns CDR1 MNHEY and CDR2 SMNVEV (reference sequence). This CDR3 is CASSGGARYEQYF. As DNA, the CDR3 is TGTGCCAGCAGTGGGGGGGCCCGCTACGAGCAGTACTTC.

The chain has TRBV5-1 and TRBJ2-1, with TRBD1 as a possible D gene (6 bases). CDR1 is SGHRS, CDR2 YFSETQ, per germline. The V end was cut by 5 bases, the J end by 4 bases, with 10 bases between. CDR3 length equals 13 residues. CDR3 in amino acids: CASSSDRYNEQFF. The DNA for the CDR3 is TGCGCCAGCAGTTCGGACAGATACAATGAGCAGTTCTTC.

The chain links TRBV5-6 to TRBJ2-7; TRBD1 matches 8 bases. Trimming at V came to 4 bases and at J to 3 bases, leaving 3 bases not matched to a gene. This CDR3 region has 13 residues. The germline V gene has CDR1 SGHDT and CDR2 YYEEEE. The CDR3, as DNA: TGTGCCAGCAGCCAGGACAGGGTCTACGAGCAGTACTTC. It yields the protein CASSQDRVYEQYF.

A single count supports this clone. The chain uses TRBV2 and TRBJ2-7; 10 nucleotides line up with TRBD2. Germline assignment: CDR1 SNHLY and CDR2 FYNNEI. The CDR3 has 17 residues. Trimming cost V 7 bases and J 0 bases; bases outside gene matches: 12. DNA of the CDR3: TGTGCCAGCATCGGAGGCACTAGCGGGGTTTTCTCCTACGAGCAGTACTTC. The encoded protein is CASIGGTSGVFSYEQYF.

The chain is built from TRBV19 and TRBJ1-4, with D tentatively TRBD1 (6 bases). Between the trimmed V and J ends, which lost 5 bases and 6 bases, there was a span of 16 bases. The CDR3 is 15 residues long. Per germline, CDR1 LNHDA and CDR2 SQIVND (reference sequence). The CDR3 here is CASSPRTVNYEKLFF. The DNA for the CDR3 is TGTGCCAGTAGTCCCAGGACAGTTAACTATGAAAAACTGTTTTTT.

V usage is TRBV7-6 and J usage is TRBJ2-3, with TRBD2 matching over 9 bases. CDR1 is SGHVS, CDR2 FNYEAQ, per germline. V gave up 3 bases and J gave up 4 bases; unmatched junction bases: 5. The CDR3 runs 15 residues. This CDR3 is CASSLGGGASDTQYF. The CDR3 DNA sequence: TGTGCCAGCAGCTTGGGCGGGGGGGCCTCAGATACGCAGTATTTT.